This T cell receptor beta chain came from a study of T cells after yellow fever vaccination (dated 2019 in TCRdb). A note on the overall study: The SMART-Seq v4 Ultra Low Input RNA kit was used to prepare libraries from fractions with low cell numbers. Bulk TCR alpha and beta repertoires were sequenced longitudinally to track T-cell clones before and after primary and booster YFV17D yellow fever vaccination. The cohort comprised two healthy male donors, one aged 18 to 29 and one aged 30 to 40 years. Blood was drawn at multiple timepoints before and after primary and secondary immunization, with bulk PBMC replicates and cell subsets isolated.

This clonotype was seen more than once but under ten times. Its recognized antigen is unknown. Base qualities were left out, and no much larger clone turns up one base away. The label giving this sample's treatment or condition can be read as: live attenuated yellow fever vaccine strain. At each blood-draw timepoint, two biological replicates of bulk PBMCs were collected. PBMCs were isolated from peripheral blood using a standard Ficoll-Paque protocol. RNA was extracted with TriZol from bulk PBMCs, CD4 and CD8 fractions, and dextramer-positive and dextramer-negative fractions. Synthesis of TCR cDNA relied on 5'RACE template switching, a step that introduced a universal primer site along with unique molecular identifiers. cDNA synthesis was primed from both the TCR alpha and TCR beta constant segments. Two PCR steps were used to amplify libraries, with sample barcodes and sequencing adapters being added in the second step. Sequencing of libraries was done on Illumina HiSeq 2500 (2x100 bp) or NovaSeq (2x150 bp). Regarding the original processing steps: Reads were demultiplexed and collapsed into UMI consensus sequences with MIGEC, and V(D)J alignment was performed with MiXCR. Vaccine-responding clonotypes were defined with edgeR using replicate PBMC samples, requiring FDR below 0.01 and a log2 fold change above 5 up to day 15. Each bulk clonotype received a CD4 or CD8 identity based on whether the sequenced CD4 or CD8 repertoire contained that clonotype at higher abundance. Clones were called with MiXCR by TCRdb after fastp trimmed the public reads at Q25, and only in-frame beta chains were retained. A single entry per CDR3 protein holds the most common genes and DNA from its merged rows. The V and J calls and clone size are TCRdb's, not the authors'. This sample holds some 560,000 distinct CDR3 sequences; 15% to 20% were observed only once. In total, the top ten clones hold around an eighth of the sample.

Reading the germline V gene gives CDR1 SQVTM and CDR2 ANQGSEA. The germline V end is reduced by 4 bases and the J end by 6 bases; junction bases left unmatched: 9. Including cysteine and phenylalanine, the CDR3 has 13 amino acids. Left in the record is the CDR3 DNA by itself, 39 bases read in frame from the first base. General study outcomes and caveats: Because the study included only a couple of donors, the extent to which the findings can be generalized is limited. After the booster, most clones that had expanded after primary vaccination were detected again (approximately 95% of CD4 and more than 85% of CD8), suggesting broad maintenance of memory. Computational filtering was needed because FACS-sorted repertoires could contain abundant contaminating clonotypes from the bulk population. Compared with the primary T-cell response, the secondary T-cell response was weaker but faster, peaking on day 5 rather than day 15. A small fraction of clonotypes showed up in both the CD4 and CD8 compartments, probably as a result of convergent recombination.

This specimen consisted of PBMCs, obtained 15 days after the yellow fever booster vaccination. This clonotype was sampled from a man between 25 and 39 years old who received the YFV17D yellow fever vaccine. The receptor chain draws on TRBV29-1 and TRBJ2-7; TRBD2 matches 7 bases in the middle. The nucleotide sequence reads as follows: TGCAGCGTTGGTTCGGGAGGTGCTGTCGAGCAGTACTTC. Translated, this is CSVGSGGAVEQYF.